The 10 T cell receptor beta chains in this list originate from one sample, sequenced in a study of regulatory T cells in long-lasting Graves disease. Sample time point: newly diagnosed GD, antithyroid drugs for less than 3 months. Extracted PBMC RNA gave rise to the TCR library. To make TCR beta libraries, researchers used iRepertoire HTBI primers and Arm-PCR of CDR3 regions. TCRdb redid the calling of the multiplex PCR reads with MiXCR, one entry per CDR3 protein. Here the sample spans 400,000 to 500,000 distinct CDR3 sequences, about 15% being singletons. These sequences were also reported in another study, on T cells in Graves' hyperthyroidism and ophthalmopathy.

The material was peripheral blood mononuclear cells (PBMCs), obtained at new diagnosis, from a patient treated with antithyroid drugs. Receptor source: a woman aged 45-60 years with Graves disease.

Comment on this clonotype: This may arise from a read error, as a much more abundant clone is one base away. V is TRBV3-1 and J is TRBJ2-7; maybe TRBD2 (6 bases). The CDR3 runs to 12 residues. The germline V gene encodes CDR1 LGHDT and CDR2 YNNKEL (reference sequence). DNA of the CDR3: TGTGCCGGCAGCCATAATCTAGCGGAGCAGTACTTC. Translating gives CAGSHNLAEQYF.

This clonotype was recorded many times. The CDR3 protein is CASTLGNTEAFF. CDR3 bases: TGTGCCAGCACCCTGGGGAACACTGAAGCTTTCTTT. The chain has TRBV2 and TRBJ1-1; unclear D gene. The CDR3 is made up of 12 amino acids. From germline, CDR1 is SNHLY and CDR2 FYNNEI. V lost 7 bases and J 1 base, leaving 7 bases between the germline ends.

This clonotype was observed a few times. The chain is built from TRBV4-1 and TRBJ2-7, with D hard to call. Germline V gives CDR1 MGHRA, CDR2 YSYEKL. This CDR3 comprises 13 residues. Trimming removed 6 bases at V and 0 bases at J, with 9 bases between. The CDR3 sequence: CASRARNSYEQYF. CDR3 DNA sequence: TGCGCCAGCAGAGCTAGGAACTCCTACGAGCAGTACTTC.

This chain uses TRBV5-1 with TRBJ1-4, with D possibly TRBD1 on 5 matching bases. The length of the CDR3 is 16 residues. The germline gives CDR1 SGHRS, CDR2 YFSETQ. V lost 0 bases and J lost 1, with 10 bases in between. CDR3 sequence: CASSLAGGVTNEKLFF. The DNA for the CDR3 is TGCGCCAGCAGCTTGGCCGGGGGTGTAACTAATGAAAAACTGTTTTTT.

This clonotype occurred a few times. The chain recombines TRBV4-1 with TRBJ2-7; 7 nucleotides line up with TRBD1. Trimming at V came to 6 bases and at J to 2 bases, leaving 7 bases not matched to a gene. The germline V gene has CDR1 MGHRA and CDR2 YSYEKL. The CDR3 runs 14 residues. This CDR3 is CASSRQGPTYEQYF. In DNA form, the CDR3 reads TGCGCCAGCAGTCGACAGGGCCCAACCTACGAGCAGTACTTC.

The rearrangement joins TRBV6-1 to TRBJ1-2, with TRBD1 matching over 10 bases. This CDR3 is 16 amino acids long. The germline gives CDR1 MNHNS, CDR2 SASEGT. V trimming: 7 bases; J trimming: 2 bases; junction bases outside the gene matches: 10. The CDR3 is CASIQRQGAGNYGYTF. The DNA of the CDR3 is TGTGCCAGCATTCAGAGACAGGGGGCTGGGAACTATGGCTACACCTTC.

This clonotype was detected ten times or more. The rearrangement links TRBV28 to TRBJ2-2, with D perhaps matching TRBD1 (6 bases). From germline, CDR1 is MDHEN and CDR2 SYDVKM. The CDR3 has 14 amino acids. V lost 3 bases, J lost 7 bases, and 12 bases lay in between. CDR3 protein: CASSFPQGYGELFF. Written as DNA, the CDR3 is TGTGCCAGCAGTTTTCCACAGGGTTACGGGGAGCTGTTTTTT. Full variable domain (outside the CDR3, taken from reference TRBV28 and TRBJ2-2): DVKVTQSSRYLVKRTGEKVFLECVQDMDHENMFWYRQDPGLGLRLIYFSYDVKMKEKGDIPEGYSVSREKKERFSLILESASTNQTSMYLCASSFPQGYGELFFGEGSRLTVL.

Ten or more counts support this clonotype. The chain links TRBV28 to TRBJ2-7, with a weak D call TRBD1 (6 bases). The germline V gene has CDR1 MDHEN and CDR2 SYDVKM. The germline V and J ends were trimmed by 6 bases and 0 bases, with 15 bases remaining between them. This CDR3 is 15 amino acids long. This CDR3 reads CASSRDRFSSYEQYF. CDR3 in DNA: TGTGCCAGCAGCCGTGACAGGTTCAGCTCCTACGAGCAGTACTTC.

This clonotype came up many times. The chain links TRBV2 to TRBJ2-1; unclear D gene. Germline-derived CDR1 and CDR2 are SNHLY and FYNNEI. This CDR3 has 11 residues. V was shortened by 7 bases and J by 7 bases, with 8 bases between the two germline ends. The CDR3: CASTERNEQFF. The CDR3 nucleotides are TGTGCCAGCACGGAACGGAATGAGCAGTTCTTC.

The chain uses TRBV28 and TRBJ2-7; 9 nucleotides line up with TRBD1. With 7 bases clipped from V and 12 bases from J, the junction kept 4 bases outside the gene matches. Germline loops: CDR1 MDHEN, CDR2 SYDVKM. The CDR3 has 10 residues. The CDR3 spells CASNLQGAYF. Written as DNA, the CDR3 is TGTGCCAGCAATCTACAGGGGGCGTACTTC.